The 8 T cell receptor beta chains presented below share a single source sample, sequenced in a study of blood T cell repertoires in COVID-19. The protocol was immunoSEQ multiplex PCR, while the TCRdb copy is restricted to in-frame clones and leaves out a portion. The sample lists about 250,000 clones, roughly 80% occurring once. The source material was peripheral blood. These receptors were obtained from a man at least 80 years old with acute or convalescent COVID-19.

The CDR3 DNA is TGTGCCAGCAGTTACGCGTCAGGGGAGAAGCAGCCCCAGCATTTT. It translates to CASSYASGEKQPQHF. The V and J genes are TRBV6-6 and TRBJ1-5, with a weak D call TRBD1 (6 bases). Trimming cost V 2 bases and J 7 bases, with 15 bases left between them. This CDR3 is built from 15 residues. CDR1 MNHNY and CDR2 SVGAGI come from the germline V gene (reference sequence).

This clone was seen once. The gene calls are TRBV20-1 and TRBJ1-1; 11 bases line up with TRBD1. V trimming: 3 bases; J trimming: 1 base; junction bases outside the gene matches: 4. The CDR3 extends over 15 amino acids. CDR1 and CDR2 from the germline V gene are DFQATT and SNEGSKA (reference sequence). Here the CDR3 reads CSASGTGGTNTEAFF. CDR3 sequence (DNA): TGCAGTGCTAGTGGGACAGGGGGTACGAACACTGAAGCTTTCTTT.

This sequence joins TRBV19 and TRBJ1-2; 8 nucleotides align to TRBD1. CDR1 is LNHDA, CDR2 SQIVND, per germline (reference sequence). The CDR3 has 15 amino acids. V was pared by 6 bases and J by 0 bases, with 6 bases of the junction left unmatched. For the CDR3, the DNA is TGTGCCAGTAGGGACAGGGCTCATCCTAACTATGGCTACACCTTC. It specifies CASRDRAHPNYGYTF.

V and J are TRBV9 and TRBJ2-7; TRBD1 matches 7 bases. The CDR3 is made up of 16 amino acids. With 4 bases clipped from V and 3 bases from J, the junction kept 13 bases outside the gene matches. From germline, CDR1 is SGDLS and CDR2 YYNGEE. Here the CDR3 DNA reads TGTGCCAGCAGCCCAGTCCCCTCGGGACAGTACTACGAGCAGTACTTC. Protein: CASSPVPSGQYYEQYF.

The chain is built from TRBV10-1 and TRBJ2-4; D might be TRBD1 (6 bases). Germline CDR1 reads WNHNN; CDR2 reads SYGVQD (reference sequence). The CDR3 is 14 amino acids. The V gene lost 3 bases and the J gene lost 5 bases, with 11 bases spanning the gap. CDR3 sequence reads: CASSESGAQNIQYF. The CDR3 DNA sequence: TGCGCCAGCAGTGAATCAGGGGCCCAAAACATTCAGTACTTC.

This clone has more than one count but fewer than ten. The chain combines TRBV4-1 with TRBJ1-1; D is perhaps TRBD1 (6 bases). Germline V lookup: CDR1 MGHRA, CDR2 YSYEKL. Trimming took off 4 bases at V and 1 base at J, with 22 bases between the two ends. CDR3 length equals 18 residues. For the CDR3, the DNA is TGCGCCAGCAGCCCGGGGGAGGGGGTAAAGACAAGGAACACTGAAGCTTTCTTT. It encodes CASSPGEGVKTRNTEAFF.

This sequence joins TRBV7-2 and TRBJ2-7; D unclear. The V gene lost 1 base and the J gene lost 10 bases, with 14 bases spanning the gap. The CDR3 has 13 amino acids. From germline, CDR1 is SGHTA and CDR2 FQGNSA. The CDR3 spells CASSLGLGDSQYF. The CDR3 DNA reads as TGTGCCAGCAGCTTAGGTCTAGGTGACTCCCAGTACTTC.

The chain couples TRBV19 to TRBJ1-2; maybe TRBD1 (5 bases). CDR1 is LNHDA and CDR2 is SQIVND in the germline V gene (reference sequence). V was cut by 3 bases and J by 2 bases, with 13 bases left in between. CDR3 length: 15 residues. The CDR3 DNA sequence: TGTGCCAGTAGTATCTCGGCCACAGGCAACTATGGCTACACCTTC. This codes for CASSISATGNYGYTF. Combining the CDR3 with reference TRBV19 and TRBJ1-2 gives the whole variable domain DGGITQSPKYLFRKEGQNVTLSCEQNLNHDAMYWYRQDPGQGLRLIYYSQIVNDFQKGDIAEGYSVSREKKESFPLTVTSAQKNPTAFYLCASSISATGNYGYTFGSGTRLTVV.